The 20 T cell receptor beta chains in this list originate from one sample, sequenced in a study of a mutant IDH1 vaccine in newly diagnosed glioma. The method was immunoSEQ multiplex PCR; TCRdb's version includes in-frame clones alone and lacks a portion of them. The table includes about 120,000 clones, 85% to 90% detected once. Their antigens are not known. The time point is: week 11, during vaccination. Each dose of the vaccine consisted of 300 ug of mutant IDH1 20-mer peptide, with topical imiquimod. The sample consisted of PBMCs, taken from a glioma patient whose treatment included an IDH1 peptide vaccine. The receptors shown here come from a woman aged 50 to 65 with glioma.

The rearrangement links TRBV6-5 to TRBJ2-7; a weak D match, TRBD2 (6 bases). The CDR3 has 14 residues. V dropped 2 bases and J dropped 2 bases, with 10 bases sitting between them. Germline-derived CDR1 and CDR2 are MNHEY and SVGAGI. In nucleotides, the CDR3 is TGTGCCAGCAGTTACCGGGGGAGGCCCTACGAGCAGTACTTC. It is translated as CASSYRGRPYEQYF.

CDR3 DNA: TGTGCCAGCTTTAGGGACAGGGCCGATGGGGAAAAACTGTTTTTT. This encodes CASFRDRADGEKLFF. The chain couples TRBV2 to TRBJ1-4, with 9 bases identical to TRBD1. Per germline, CDR1 SNHLY and CDR2 FYNNEI. Germline trimming cut 8 bases from V and 8 bases from J; bases unmatched to any gene: 12. CDR3 length: 15 residues.

The chain combines TRBV6-5 with TRBJ2-3; D might be TRBD1 (5 bases). Germline V gives CDR1 MNHEY, CDR2 SVGAGI. V lost 0 bases and J 0 bases, leaving 10 bases between the germline ends. CDR3 length equals 16 residues. The CDR3 DNA reads as TGTGCCAGCAGTTACTCGGGGCGGCTCAGCACAGATACGCAGTATTTT. This gives the protein CASSYSGRLSTDTQYF.

The rearrangement links TRBV18 to TRBJ2-5, with D unresolved. Germline V gives CDR1 KGHSH, CDR2 LQKENI. The CDR3 is made up of 13 amino acids. Between the trimmed V and J ends, which lost 2 bases and 6 bases, there was a span of 10 bases. CDR3 sequence reads: CASSPLNAQTQYF. The DNA of the CDR3 is TGTGCCAGCTCACCATTAAATGCCCAGACCCAGTACTTC.

CDR3 in amino acids: CSVEDLFGTSVADTQYF. CDR3 bases: TGCAGCGTTGAAGATCTATTTGGGACTAGTGTAGCAGATACGCAGTATTTT. The V gene is TRBV29-1, the J gene TRBJ2-3; 8 positions match TRBD2. V lost 0 bases and J lost 4; bases outside the gene matches: 12. The CDR3 contains 17 residues. Germline V gives CDR1 SQVTM, CDR2 ANQGSEA.

In DNA form, the CDR3 reads TGTGCCTGGAGTGTGGGATCTGCAACTAATGAAAAACTGTTTTTT. It specifies CAWSVGSATNEKLFF. The chain carries TRBV30 and TRBJ1-4; D remains ambiguous. Trimming stripped 0 bases from V and 0 bases from J, with 8 bases between. This CDR3 comprises 15 residues. Germline V gives CDR1 GTSNPN, CDR2 SVGIG (reference sequence).

The CDR3 reads CASSLVTQANYGYTF. DNA of the CDR3: TGTGCCAGCAGTCTCGTCACACAAGCTAACTATGGCTACACCTTC. The genes are TRBV28 and TRBJ1-2; D call uncertain. The CDR3 loop spans 15 amino acids. Germline V gives CDR1 MDHEN, CDR2 SYDVKM. Trimming cost V 5 bases and J 0 bases, with 13 bases left between them.

V and J are TRBV18 and TRBJ1-2; the D gene is possibly TRBD1 (5 bases). This CDR3 has 16 residues. The germline V gene has CDR1 KGHSH and CDR2 LQKENI. V was clipped by 6 bases and J by 5 bases, with 22 bases between them. CDR3 sequence (DNA): TGTGCCAGCTCCCCATGGTCCAGGGCCCCCACTTATGGCTACACCTTC. Translating gives CASSPWSRAPTYGYTF.

The chain uses TRBV14 and TRBJ1-2; D remains ambiguous. From germline, CDR1 is SGHDN and CDR2 FVKESK. The germline V and J ends were trimmed by 1 base and 4 bases, with 7 bases remaining between them. The CDR3 extends over 13 amino acids. The CDR3 loop reads CASSQGSLYGYTF. DNA of the CDR3: TGTGCCAGCAGCCAAGGTTCACTCTATGGCTACACCTTC.

The gene calls are TRBV7-9 and TRBJ2-7, with TRBD2 matching over 8 bases. CDR1 is SEHNR and CDR2 is FQNEAQ in the germline V gene (reference sequence). This CDR3 has 18 amino acids. The V and J ends lost 5 bases and 2 bases, in that order; junction bases with no gene match: 17. The DNA for the CDR3 is TGTGCCAGCAGCGGGGGGCTTAGCGGGGATCAGCTCCCCTACGAGCAGTACTTC. This gives the protein CASSGGLSGDQLPYEQYF.

Of note for this clone: Other DNA sequences in this specimen translate into the identical CDR3. The rearrangement joins TRBV5-1 to TRBJ2-7; 9 positions match TRBD1. Germline loops: CDR1 SGHRS, CDR2 YFSETQ. This CDR3 contains 14 residues. Germline trimming cut 4 bases from V and 4 bases from J; bases unmatched to any gene: 6. CDR3 residues: CASSAGQGPYEQYF. The CDR3 DNA is TGCGCCAGCAGCGCGGGACAGGGTCCGTACGAGCAGTACTTC.

This chain links TRBV5-4 with TRBJ2-5; TRBD2 matches 9 bases. The CDR3 has 15 residues. V dropped 3 bases and J dropped 5; count of bases not matched to a gene: 8. Germline V gene data show CDR1 as SGHNT and CDR2 as YYREEE (reference sequence). The CDR3 spells CASSSRKRGAETQYF. CDR3 sequence (DNA): TGTGCCAGCAGCTCCAGAAAGCGGGGGGCGGAGACCCAGTACTTC.

CDR3 nucleotides: TGCGCCAGCAGCTTGTCCCTAGCGGAAGCAAATGAGCAGTTCTTC. Its protein is CASSLSLAEANEQFF. The chain couples TRBV5-1 to TRBJ2-1; 7 bases fit TRBD2. The CDR3 has 15 amino acids. The V gene's germline CDR1 is SGHRS and CDR2 YFSETQ. The V gene end was trimmed by 1 base and the J gene end by 7 bases; junction bases not matched to a gene: 8. The variable domain in full, completed from reference TRBV5-1 and TRBJ2-1, reads KAGVTQTPRYLIKTRGQQVTLSCSPISGHRSVSWYQQTPGQGLQFLFEYFSETQRNKGNFPGRFSGRQFSNSRSEMNVSTLELGDSALYLCASSLSLAEANEQFFGPGTRLTVL.

This clone appeared once. V usage is TRBV9 and J usage is TRBJ2-6; 10 bases line up with TRBD1. The CDR3 runs to 17 residues. The V gene's germline CDR1 is SGDLS and CDR2 YYNGEE. Trimming at V came to 0 bases and at J to 3 bases, leaving 3 bases not matched to a gene. The chain's CDR3 is CASSVGGTGVGANVLTF. The CDR3 region has the DNA TGTGCCAGCAGCGTAGGAGGGACAGGGGTTGGGGCCAACGTCCTGACTTTC.

The rearrangement links TRBV9 to TRBJ1-1, with 7 positions matching TRBD1. The germline V gene has CDR1 SGDLS and CDR2 YYNGEE. The CDR3 contains 12 residues. Trimming took 3 bases from V and 11 from J; bases not matched to a gene: 7. The CDR3, as DNA: TGTGCCAGCAGCGGACCGGGCAGGGGGGCTTTCTTT. Translating it yields CASSGPGRGAFF.

V and J are TRBV27 and TRBJ1-2; no clear D. V was clipped by 4 bases and J by 0 bases, with 24 bases between them. The CDR3 length is 19 residues. CDR1 MNHEY and CDR2 SMNVEV come from the germline V gene (reference sequence). CDR3: CASSSIPVRPGSSNYGYTF. CDR3 sequence (DNA): TGTGCCAGCAGTTCGATACCTGTGCGCCCGGGCAGCTCTAACTATGGCTACACCTTC.

V is TRBV11-2 and J is TRBJ2-1; no clear D gene. CDR3 length: 14 amino acids. Trimming removed 2 bases at V and 3 bases at J, with 8 bases between. Germline V gene data show CDR1 as SGHAT and CDR2 as FQNNGV. The CDR3 reads CASSLIINYNEQFF. Here the CDR3 DNA reads TGTGCCAGCAGCTTAATAATAAACTACAATGAGCAGTTCTTC.

The chain recombines TRBV23-1 with TRBJ2-5; 8 bases fit TRBD1. TRBV23-1 carries the ORF label, with uncertain function. The length of the CDR3 is 15 residues. V was pared by 2 bases and J by 3 bases, with 5 bases of the junction left unmatched. The CDR3 nucleotides are TGCGCCAGCAGTCAAGGGGCAGGGGGCGAAGAGACCCAGTACTTC. This gives the protein CASSQGAGGEETQYF.

This sequence joins TRBV7-3 and TRBJ2-1; D remains unclear. Germline loops: CDR1 SGHTA, CDR2 FQGTGA. This CDR3 spans 14 amino acids. V was shortened by 5 bases and J by 4 bases, with 12 bases between the two germline ends. The CDR3 DNA reads TGTGCCAGCAGCCCCGGCGCGGATTACAATGAGCAGTTCTTC. This translates into CASSPGADYNEQFF.

V usage is TRBV10-1 and J usage is TRBJ2-2; D not resolved. Germline V gene lookup returns CDR1 WNHNN and CDR2 SYGVQD (reference sequence). V was clipped by 2 bases and J by 5 bases, with 3 bases between them. The CDR3 runs 12 residues. The chain's CDR3 is CASSEGTGELFF. The DNA for the CDR3 is TGCGCCAGCAGTGAGGGAACCGGGGAGCTGTTTTTT.